These 29 T cell receptor beta chains were sequenced from one sample in a study of shared clonotypes between healthy human individuals. The protocol was immunoSEQ multiplex PCR, while the TCRdb copy is restricted to in-frame clones and leaves out a portion. This table holds about 2.4 million clones, 93% found once. Source material: naive CD4+ T cells from PBMCs. Subset indicated: CD45RA+ positively selected. These receptors were collected from a young man in good health. Some clones in this sample may be carry-over from other donors' samples.

V is TRBV6-5 and J is TRBJ2-1; D remains ambiguous. V was pared by 6 bases and J by 4 bases, with 16 bases between. CDR3 length: 15 residues. The germline V gene encodes CDR1 MNHEY and CDR2 SVGAGI. This chain's CDR3 is CASSPMFTDYNEQFF. The DNA for the CDR3 is TGTGCCAGCAGCCCCATGTTTACAGATTACAATGAGCAGTTCTTC.

This clone was detected only once. The V call is TRBV10-1, the J call TRBJ2-7; unclear D gene. The germline V gene has CDR1 WNHNN and CDR2 SYGVQD (reference sequence). CDR3 size: 15 residues. Trimming removed 0 bases at V and 0 bases at J, with 9 bases between. Here the CDR3 DNA reads TGCGCCAGCAGTGAGTCGAAGGCAAGCTCCTACGAGCAGTACTTC. The encoded protein is CASSESKASSYEQYF.

A single count supports this clone. The V gene is TRBV7-3, the J gene TRBJ2-5; TRBD1 is a possible D gene (6 bases). Germline CDR1 reads SGHTA; CDR2 reads FQGTGA. V gave up 6 bases and J gave up 7 bases, with 15 bases separating them. This CDR3 region has 13 residues. CDR3 in DNA: TGTGCCAGCAGTCCCAGGGGACGGGGGACCCAGTACTTC. Protein product: CASSPRGRGTQYF.

The chain joins TRBV2 to TRBJ2-1; 8 bases line up with TRBD2. CDR3 length equals 15 residues. Germline-derived CDR1 and CDR2 are SNHLY and FYNNEI. The V gene end was trimmed by 5 bases and the J gene end by 6 bases; junction bases not matched to a gene: 9. The CDR3, as DNA: TGTGCCAGCAGTTATCTAGCGGGCGCTTTCAATGAGCAGTTCTTC. Translating gives CASSYLAGAFNEQFF.

The gene calls are TRBV4-1 and TRBJ2-1, with D uncertain. Germline loops: CDR1 MGHRA, CDR2 YSYEKL. V was clipped by 0 bases and J by 5 bases, with 2 bases between them. The CDR3 consists of 12 residues. The CDR3 nucleotides read TGCGCCAGCAGCCAAGATAACAATGAGCAGTTCTTC. Its translation is CASSQDNNEQFF.

In DNA form, the CDR3 reads TGTGCCAGCAGTGAAAGTGGGGGAGATGAGCAGTTCTTC. Protein sequence: CASSESGGDEQFF. The chain links TRBV6-1 to TRBJ2-1, with D possibly being TRBD1 or TRBD2 (5 bases each). The CDR3 contains 13 residues. V lost 2 bases, J lost 8 bases, and 10 bases lay in between. Germline lookup yields CDR1 MNHNS and CDR2 SASEGT.

Turning to this clone: This sample includes further DNA sequences coding for the same CDR3. The V gene is TRBV2, the J gene TRBJ1-1, with 9 bases matching TRBD1. The V gene end was trimmed by 3 bases and the J gene end by 5 bases; junction bases not matched to a gene: 1. Germline assignment: CDR1 SNHLY and CDR2 FYNNEI. This CDR3 spans 13 amino acids. The CDR3 protein is CASSEGTGTEAFF. Written as DNA, the CDR3 is TGTGCCAGCAGTGAGGGGACAGGGACTGAAGCTTTCTTT.

The chain couples TRBV2 to TRBJ1-1, with D perhaps matching TRBD1 (5 bases). The CDR3 totals 14 residues. V shed 8 bases and J shed 1 base, with 14 bases lying between them. The V gene's germline CDR1 is SNHLY and CDR2 FYNNEI. The CDR3 region has the DNA TGTGCCAGCCTTTATCGACAGAGGAACACTGAAGCTTTCTTT. Protein: CASLYRQRNTEAFF.

The chain employs TRBV11-3 and TRBJ2-1; TRBD2 matches at 9 bases. J gave up 5 bases and V 1 base, and 6 bases lay outside the gene matches. This CDR3 comprises 16 residues. Germline V lookup: CDR1 SGHNT, CDR2 YENEEA. DNA of the CDR3: TGTGCCAGCAGCTTAGGTGTCTGGACTAGCGACAATGAGCAGTTCTTC. It translates to CASSLGVWTSDNEQFF.

About this clone itself: A read error may produce the germline difference seen at one junction end. The chain employs TRBV9 and TRBJ1-2; 9 bases are shared with TRBD1. The CDR3 loop spans 11 amino acids. Germline V gives CDR1 SGDLS, CDR2 YYNGEE. Written as DNA, the CDR3 is TGTGCCAGCAGCGCCTGGGACAGGGCTGCCTTC. It codes for CASSAWDRAAF.

This clone came up once. The chain recombines TRBV6-6 with TRBJ1-3; the D gene is possibly TRBD1 (5 bases). V lost 6 bases, J lost 0 bases, and 9 bases lay in between. CDR3 length equals 14 residues. The germline CDR1 and CDR2 sequences are MNHNY and SVGAGI (reference sequence). The CDR3 nucleotides read TGTGCCAGCAGGGACGACAGCTCTGGAAACACCATATATTTT. This translates into CASRDDSSGNTIYF.

The CDR3 DNA reads TGTGCCAGCAGGGGGACAGGGAGCTCCTACGAGCAGTACTTC. It specifies CASRGTGSSYEQYF. V is TRBV7-2 and J is TRBJ2-7, with TRBD1 matching 9 bases. After removal of 6 bases from V and 0 bases from J, the junction contained 3 bases not matched to a gene. Germline loops: CDR1 SGHTA, CDR2 FQGNSA. This CDR3 is 14 amino acids long.

J is TRBJ2-1 and V is TRBV28, with 9 bases identical to TRBD2. The CDR3 contains 14 residues. The V gene's germline CDR1 is MDHEN and CDR2 SYDVKM. J gave up 9 bases and V 3 bases, and 6 bases lay outside the gene matches. This CDR3 is CASSFLAGKAEQFF. The CDR3 DNA follows: TGTGCCAGCAGTTTCCTAGCGGGAAAGGCTGAGCAGTTCTTC.

The rearrangement links TRBV18 to TRBJ2-7; a weak D match, TRBD1 (6 bases). V gave up 6 bases and J gave up 1 base, with 13 bases separating them. This CDR3 is 14 amino acids long. In germline, CDR1 is KGHSH, CDR2 LQKENI. Here the CDR3 DNA reads TGTGCCAGCTCTCAAGGGACACCATCCTACGAGCAGTACTTC. Its protein product is CASSQGTPSYEQYF. The whole variable domain, remainder taken from reference TRBV18 and TRBJ2-7, is NAGVMQNPRHLVRRRGQEARLRCSPMKGHSHVYWYRQLPEEGLKFMVYLQKENIIDESGMPKERFSAEFPKEGPSILRIQQVVRGDSAAYFCASSQGTPSYEQYFGPGTRLTVT.

The chain has TRBV9 and TRBJ2-3; 7 bases agree with TRBD2. V trimming: 3 bases; J trimming: 0 bases; junction bases outside the gene matches: 10. Germline V gene data show CDR1 as SGDLS and CDR2 as YYNGEE. The CDR3 covers 17 residues. In DNA form, the CDR3 reads TGTGCCAGCAGCGCCCTACTGGGGGGGGGTAGCACAGATACGCAGTATTTT. Its translation: CASSALLGGGSTDTQYF.

With respect to this clone: Other DNA sequences from this sample encode an identical CDR3 as well. V gene TRBV28 combines with J gene TRBJ2-7; 13 nucleotides match TRBD2. Looked up from germline, CDR1 is MDHEN and CDR2 is SYDVKM. Trimming at V came to 5 bases and at J to 4 bases, leaving 5 bases not matched to a gene. The CDR3 covers 15 residues. CDR3 amino acids: CASSLRLAGGYEQYF. The CDR3 nucleotides read TGTGCCAGCAGTCTGAGACTAGCGGGAGGATACGAGCAGTACTTC.

This rearrangement joins TRBV28 to TRBJ2-7; 11 nucleotides line up with TRBD1. Germline-derived CDR1 and CDR2 are MDHEN and SYDVKM. The CDR3 is made up of 14 amino acids. The V gene end was trimmed by 6 bases and the J gene end by 7 bases; junction bases not matched to a gene: 8. The CDR3 DNA follows: TGTGCCAGCAGATCCGGGACAGGGGGTCAGGAGCAGTACTTC. This sequence encodes CASRSGTGGQEQYF.

The gene calls are TRBV27 and TRBJ2-7, with 13 bases identical to TRBD2. Germline CDR1 is MNHEY and CDR2 is SMNVEV (reference sequence). This CDR3 comprises 17 residues. Trimming took 5 bases from V and 5 from J; bases not matched to a gene: 12. The CDR3 reads CASSQQTSGRAGDEQYF. In nucleotides, the CDR3 is TGTGCCAGCAGTCAACAAACTAGCGGGAGGGCCGGGGACGAGCAGTACTTC.

This sequence joins TRBV25-1 and TRBJ1-1; 11 bases line up with TRBD1. Looked up from germline, CDR1 is MGHDK and CDR2 is SYGVNS. With V trimmed by 7 bases and J by 0 bases, 10 bases remained unmatched. The CDR3 covers 17 residues. This CDR3 reads CASTPGGTGGMNTEAFF. CDR3 DNA: TGTGCCAGCACCCCCGGGGGGACAGGGGGGATGAACACTGAAGCTTTCTTT.

This clone was seen just once. The chain employs TRBV11-3 and TRBJ2-3, with D unresolved. Germline loops: CDR1 SGHNT, CDR2 YENEEA. The CDR3 length is 13 residues. With 1 base removed from V and 5 bases from J, the gap between germline ends came to 7 bases. The CDR3, as DNA: TGTGCCAGCAGCTTAGGACAAGGAGATACGCAGTATTTT. Amino acid sequence: CASSLGQGDTQYF.

CDR3 protein: CASTGAVYGYTF. The DNA for the CDR3 is TGTGCCAGCACGGGCGCGGTTTATGGCTACACCTTC. The chain is built from TRBV28 and TRBJ1-2; no clear D. This CDR3 contains 12 residues. Trimming cost V 7 bases and J 5 bases, with 11 bases left between them. Germline V gene sequence: CDR1 MDHEN, CDR2 SYDVKM.

This rearrangement joins TRBV28 to TRBJ2-2, with TRBD2 matching 15 bases. The J segment lost 3 bases and the V segment lost 2 bases, leaving 10 bases of the junction unmatched. Germline lookup yields CDR1 MDHEN and CDR2 SYDVKM. This CDR3 spans 20 amino acids. The CDR3 DNA sequence: TGTGCCAGCAGTTTACTTACCCCGGGACTAGCGGGAGGATACACCGGGGAGCTGTTTTTT. Translating gives CASSLLTPGLAGGYTGELFF.

The chain employs TRBV15 and TRBJ2-7; tentatively, D is TRBD1 (5 bases). V lost 4 bases to trimming and J lost 6 bases, with 22 bases between them. From germline, CDR1 is LNHNV and CDR2 YYDKDF (reference sequence). This CDR3 is 16 amino acids long. The CDR3: CATSKYPGFSVLEQYF. The CDR3 coding sequence is TGTGCCACCAGCAAATATCCAGGGTTTTCGGTCCTCGAGCAGTACTTC.

The gene calls are TRBV9 and TRBJ2-1; D not resolved. V was pared by 4 bases and J by 3 bases, with 14 bases between. Germline V gene sequence: CDR1 SGDLS, CDR2 YYNGEE. The CDR3 contains 15 residues. CDR3 loop: CASSPRMALYNEQFF. The CDR3 DNA is TGTGCCAGCAGCCCCCGTATGGCTCTCTACAATGAGCAGTTCTTC.

The rearrangement joins TRBV2 to TRBJ1-1; 7 bases are a match to TRBD1. The CDR3 has 15 residues. Germline loops: CDR1 SNHLY, CDR2 FYNNEI. V was pared by 0 bases and J by 6 bases, with 7 bases of the junction left unmatched. The CDR3 DNA sequence: TGTGCCAGCAGTGAAGCGGCAGGGGGTATAGCTGAAGCTTTCTTT. Translating gives CASSEAAGGIAEAFF. Together with reference TRBV2 and TRBJ1-1, the CDR3 gives the full variable domain: EPEVTQTPSHQVTQMGQEVILRCVPISNHLYFYWYRQILGQKVEFLVSFYNNEISEKSEIFDDQFSVERPDGSNFTLKIRSTKLEDSAMYFCASSEAAGGIAEAFFGQGTRLTVV.

Comment on this clone: The sample holds other DNA sequences that translate to the same CDR3. V usage is TRBV2 and J usage is TRBJ2-3; the match to TRBD2 covers 8 bases. Germline CDR1 reads SNHLY; CDR2 reads FYNNEI. Trimming took 4 bases from V and 0 from J; bases not matched to a gene: 0. This CDR3 comprises 14 residues. This CDR3 reads CASSGLASTDTQYF. The CDR3 DNA sequence: TGTGCCAGCAGTGGACTAGCGAGCACAGATACGCAGTATTTT. The entire variable domain, with the rest obtained from reference TRBV2 and TRBJ2-3, is as follows: EPEVTQTPSHQVTQMGQEVILRCVPISNHLYFYWYRQILGQKVEFLVSFYNNEISEKSEIFDDQFSVERPDGSNFTLKIRSTKLEDSAMYFCASSGLASTDTQYFGPGTRLTVL.

CDR3 nucleotide sequence: TGTGCCAGCAGCTTACCCTATGGGGACGAGCAGTACTTC. Amino acid sequence: CASSLPYGDEQYF. The chain recombines TRBV7-9 with TRBJ2-7; D not resolved. Germline V gene lookup returns CDR1 SEHNR and CDR2 FQNEAQ (reference sequence). The V end was cut by 2 bases, the J end by 5 bases, with 10 bases between. The CDR3 is 13 amino acids.

The V gene is TRBV28, the J gene TRBJ2-1, with 8 nucleotides matching TRBD2. Germline V gene data show CDR1 as MDHEN and CDR2 as SYDVKM. The V gene end was trimmed by 0 bases and the J gene end by 1 base; junction bases not matched to a gene: 2. The CDR3 loop spans 16 amino acids. CDR3 nucleotide sequence: TGTGCCAGCAGTTTATGGTCGGGAGGGTCCTACAATGAGCAGTTCTTC. It is translated as CASSLWSGGSYNEQFF.

This sequence joins TRBV28 and TRBJ2-3; D is undetermined. CDR1 is MDHEN and CDR2 is SYDVKM in the germline V gene. The ends were cut back, 5 bases at V and 8 bases at J, with 11 bases in the middle. This CDR3 is built from 12 residues. The CDR3 spells CASSPLSSTQYF. The CDR3 DNA sequence: TGTGCCAGCAGTCCCCTGTCAAGTACGCAGTATTTT.